Sequencing of this TCR beta chain was carried out in a study of blood T cell repertoires in COVID-19. Study context: The samples span acute and convalescent COVID-19 from the United States, Italy and Spain. PBMCs, B-cell-depleted T cells, or T cells were the source of the cDNA or gDNA that made up the material.

As handled by the study authors: Researchers report that nucleated cell counts were estimated from reference gene primer amplification. Some clones are missing from TCRdb's copy, which holds only in-frame ones; the method was immunoSEQ multiplex PCR. Clone size and the V and J calls come from that table; the DNA yielded D and trimming. The sample includes some 250,000 clones, around 87% of them seen just once. CDR3 length equals 15 residues. Germline-derived CDR1 and CDR2 are MNHEY and SVGAGI. The junction had 2 bases not matched to a gene; V was cut back by 6 bases and J by 1 base. The clonotype was recovered from a man in his 60s who had recovered from COVID-19. This chain links TRBV6-5 with TRBJ2-6; 8 bases are a match to TRBD1. Sequenced input: peripheral blood. Written as DNA, the CDR3 is TGTGCCAGCAGACACAGGGGGTCTGGGGCCAACGTCCTGACTTTC. It specifies CASRHRGSGANVLTF.